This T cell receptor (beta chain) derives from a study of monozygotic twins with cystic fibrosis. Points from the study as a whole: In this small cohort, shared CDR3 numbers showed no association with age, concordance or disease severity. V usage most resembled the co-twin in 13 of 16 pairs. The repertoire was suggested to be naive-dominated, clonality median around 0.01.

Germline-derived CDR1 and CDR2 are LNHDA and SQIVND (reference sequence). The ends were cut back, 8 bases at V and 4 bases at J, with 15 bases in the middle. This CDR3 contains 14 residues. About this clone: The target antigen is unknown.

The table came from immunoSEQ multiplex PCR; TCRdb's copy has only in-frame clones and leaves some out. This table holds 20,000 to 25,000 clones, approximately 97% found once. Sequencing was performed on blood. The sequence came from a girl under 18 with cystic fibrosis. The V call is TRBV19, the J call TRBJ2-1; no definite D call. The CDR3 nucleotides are TGTGCCAGTTATCCTCCGACGGAGTACAATGAGCAGTTCTTC. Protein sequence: CASYPPTEYNEQFF. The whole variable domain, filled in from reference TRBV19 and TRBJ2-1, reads DGGITQSPKYLFRKEGQNVTLSCEQNLNHDAMYWYRQDPGQGLRLIYYSQIVNDFQKGDIAEGYSVSREKKESFPLTVTSAQKNPTAFYLCASYPPTEYNEQFFGPGTRLTVL.